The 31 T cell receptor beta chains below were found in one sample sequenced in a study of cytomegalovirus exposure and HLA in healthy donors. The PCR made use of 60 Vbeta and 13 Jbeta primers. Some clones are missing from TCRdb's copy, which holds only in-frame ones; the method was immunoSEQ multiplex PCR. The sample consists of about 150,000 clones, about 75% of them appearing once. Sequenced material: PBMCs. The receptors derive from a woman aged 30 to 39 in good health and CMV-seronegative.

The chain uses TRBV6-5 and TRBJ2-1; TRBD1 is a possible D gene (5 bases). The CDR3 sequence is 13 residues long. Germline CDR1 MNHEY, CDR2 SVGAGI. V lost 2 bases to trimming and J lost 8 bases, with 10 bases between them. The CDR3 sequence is CASSYRGLDEQFF. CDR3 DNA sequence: TGTGCCAGCAGTTACAGGGGCCTAGATGAGCAGTTCTTC.

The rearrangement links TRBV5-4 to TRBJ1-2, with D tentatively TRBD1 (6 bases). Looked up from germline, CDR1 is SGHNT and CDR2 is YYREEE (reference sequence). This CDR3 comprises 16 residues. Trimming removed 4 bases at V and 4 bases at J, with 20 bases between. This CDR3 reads CASSKDRNLLSYGYTF. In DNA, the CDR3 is TGTGCCAGCAGCAAGGACAGAAACCTCCTATCCTATGGCTACACCTTC.

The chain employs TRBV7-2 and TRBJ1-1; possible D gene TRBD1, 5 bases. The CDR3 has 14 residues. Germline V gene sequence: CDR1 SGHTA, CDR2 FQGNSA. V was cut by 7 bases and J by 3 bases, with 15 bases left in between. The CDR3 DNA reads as TGTGCCAGCACCACGTCTGGGGCGCACACTGAAGCTTTCTTT. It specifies CASTTSGAHTEAFF.

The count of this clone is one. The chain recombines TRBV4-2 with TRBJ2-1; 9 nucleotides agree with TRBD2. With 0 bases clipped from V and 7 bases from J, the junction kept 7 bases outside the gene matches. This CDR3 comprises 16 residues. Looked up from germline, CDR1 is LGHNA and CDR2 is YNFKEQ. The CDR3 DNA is TGTGCCAGCAGCCAAGAACGCGGGGGGGCCGTTAATGAGCAGTTCTTC. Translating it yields CASSQERGGAVNEQFF.

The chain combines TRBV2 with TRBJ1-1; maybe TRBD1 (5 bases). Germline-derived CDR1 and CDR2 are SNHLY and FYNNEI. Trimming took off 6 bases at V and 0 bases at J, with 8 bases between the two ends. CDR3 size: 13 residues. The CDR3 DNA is TGTGCCAGCAGCGGACAAGTGAACACTGAAGCTTTCTTT. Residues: CASSGQVNTEAFF.

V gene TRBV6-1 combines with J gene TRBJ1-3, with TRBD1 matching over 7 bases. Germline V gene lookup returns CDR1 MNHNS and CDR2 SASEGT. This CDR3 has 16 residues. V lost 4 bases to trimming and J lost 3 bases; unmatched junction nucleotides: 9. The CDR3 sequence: CASSVRQGGFGNTIYF. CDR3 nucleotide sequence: TGTGCCAGCAGTGTCAGACAGGGCGGATTTGGAAACACCATATATTTT.

DNA of the CDR3: TGCAGCGTTGCTGTTGGGGCAGCTAATAATTCACCCCTCCACTTT. Translated: CSVAVGAANNSPLHF. The V call is TRBV29-1, the J call TRBJ1-6; D is possibly TRBD1 (5 bases). The V end was cut by 4 bases, the J end by 5 bases, with 15 bases between. This CDR3 contains 15 residues. Germline CDR1 is SQVTM and CDR2 is ANQGSEA.

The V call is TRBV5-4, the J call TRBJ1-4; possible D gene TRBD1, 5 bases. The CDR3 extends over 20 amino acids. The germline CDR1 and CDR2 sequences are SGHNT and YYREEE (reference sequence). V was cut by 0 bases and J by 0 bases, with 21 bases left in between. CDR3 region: CASSLGYGGVALATNEKLFF. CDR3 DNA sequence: TGTGCCAGCAGCTTGGGATACGGGGGTGTAGCGCTTGCAACTAATGAAAAACTGTTTTTT.

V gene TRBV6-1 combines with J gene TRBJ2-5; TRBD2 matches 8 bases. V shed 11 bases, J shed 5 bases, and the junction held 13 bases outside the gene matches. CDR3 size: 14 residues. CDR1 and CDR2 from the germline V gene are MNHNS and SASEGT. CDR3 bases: TGTGCCTGTCTGCGGGGGGCGCCCGAGGAGACCCAGTACTTC. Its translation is CACLRGAPEETQYF.

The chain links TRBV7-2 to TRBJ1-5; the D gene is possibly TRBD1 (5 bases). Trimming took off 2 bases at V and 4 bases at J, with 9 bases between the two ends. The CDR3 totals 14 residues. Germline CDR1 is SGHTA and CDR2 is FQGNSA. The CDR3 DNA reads TGTGCCAGCAGCTTACCAGGGCATAATCAGCCCCAGCATTTT. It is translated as CASSLPGHNQPQHF.

The CDR3 bases are TGCGCCAGCAAGATCGACAGGGCTGGTTCACCCCTCCACTTT. It yields the protein CASKIDRAGSPLHF. This chain connects TRBV5-1 to TRBJ1-6; 7 bases fit TRBD1. The CDR3 covers 14 residues. V shed 6 bases and J 9 bases; nucleotides not matched to a gene: 9. Germline V CDR1 and CDR2: SGHRS, YFSETQ.

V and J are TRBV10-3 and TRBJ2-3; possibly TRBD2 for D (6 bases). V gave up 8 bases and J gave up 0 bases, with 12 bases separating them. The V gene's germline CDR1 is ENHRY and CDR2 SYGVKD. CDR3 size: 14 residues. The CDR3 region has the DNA TGTGCCATCGCAATGGGGGGAAGCACAGATACGCAGTATTTT. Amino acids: CAIAMGGSTDTQYF.

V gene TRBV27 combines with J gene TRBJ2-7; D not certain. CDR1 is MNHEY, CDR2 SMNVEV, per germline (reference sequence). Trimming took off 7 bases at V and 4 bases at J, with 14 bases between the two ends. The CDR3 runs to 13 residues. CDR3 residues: CASTPYGGYEQYF. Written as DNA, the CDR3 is TGTGCCAGCACCCCATACGGCGGTTACGAGCAGTACTTC.

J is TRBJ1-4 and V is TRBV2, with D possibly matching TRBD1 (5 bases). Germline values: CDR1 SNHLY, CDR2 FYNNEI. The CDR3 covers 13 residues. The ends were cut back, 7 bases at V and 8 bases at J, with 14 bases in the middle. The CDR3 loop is CASIKQGGEKLFF. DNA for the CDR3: TGTGCCAGCATTAAGCAGGGAGGCGAAAAACTGTTTTTT.

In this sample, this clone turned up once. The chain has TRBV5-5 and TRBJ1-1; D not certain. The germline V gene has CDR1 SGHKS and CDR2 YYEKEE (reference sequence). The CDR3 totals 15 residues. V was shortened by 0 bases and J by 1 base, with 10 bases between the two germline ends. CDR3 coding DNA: TGTGCCAGCAGCTTGGTGGAGGGTTCGAACACTGAAGCTTTCTTT. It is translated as CASSLVEGSNTEAFF.

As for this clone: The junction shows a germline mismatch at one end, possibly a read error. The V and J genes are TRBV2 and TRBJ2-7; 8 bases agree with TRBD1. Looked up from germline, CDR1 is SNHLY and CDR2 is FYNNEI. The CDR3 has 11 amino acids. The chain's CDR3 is CASSGQGTSDF. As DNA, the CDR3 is TGTGCCAGCAGTGGACAGGGGACCAGTGACTTC.

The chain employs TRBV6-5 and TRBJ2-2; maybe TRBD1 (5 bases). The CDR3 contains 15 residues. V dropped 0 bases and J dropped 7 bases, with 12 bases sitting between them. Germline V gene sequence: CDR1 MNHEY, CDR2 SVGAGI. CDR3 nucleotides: TGTGCCAGCAGTTACTCTAAAGCTAGGGGCGGGGAGCTGTTTTTT. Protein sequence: CASSYSKARGGELFF.

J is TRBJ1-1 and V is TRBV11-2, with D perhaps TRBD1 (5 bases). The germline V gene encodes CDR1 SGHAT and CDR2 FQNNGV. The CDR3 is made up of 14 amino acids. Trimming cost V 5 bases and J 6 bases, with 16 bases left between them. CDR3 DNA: TGTGCCAGCAGCCCCCTCGGGGGGTTCGCTGAAGCTTTCTTT. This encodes CASSPLGGFAEAFF. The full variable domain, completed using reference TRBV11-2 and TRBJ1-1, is EAGVAQSPRYKIIEKRQSVAFWCNPISGHATLYWYQQILGQGPKLLIQFQNNGVVDDSQLPKDRFSAERLKGVDSTLKIQPAKLEDSAVYLCASSPLGGFAEAFFGQGTRLTVV.

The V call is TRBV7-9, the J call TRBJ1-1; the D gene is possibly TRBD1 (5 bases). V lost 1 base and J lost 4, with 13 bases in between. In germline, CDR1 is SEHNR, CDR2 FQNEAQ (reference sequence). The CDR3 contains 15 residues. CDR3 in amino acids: CASSLGQSASTEAFF. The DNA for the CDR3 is TGTGCCAGCAGCTTAGGACAGTCCGCAAGCACTGAAGCTTTCTTT.

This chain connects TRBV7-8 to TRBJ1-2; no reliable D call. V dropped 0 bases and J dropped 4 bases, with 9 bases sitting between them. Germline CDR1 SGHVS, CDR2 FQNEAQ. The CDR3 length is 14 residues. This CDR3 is CASSLAGTTYGYTF. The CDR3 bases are TGTGCCAGCAGCTTAGCGGGCACCACCTATGGCTACACCTTC.

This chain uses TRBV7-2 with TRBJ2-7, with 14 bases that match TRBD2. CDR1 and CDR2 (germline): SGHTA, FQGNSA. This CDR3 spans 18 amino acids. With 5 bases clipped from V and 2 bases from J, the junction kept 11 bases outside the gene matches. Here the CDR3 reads CASSPWTSGGHSPYEQYF. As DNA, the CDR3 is TGTGCCAGCAGCCCGTGGACTAGCGGGGGGCACTCCCCCTACGAGCAGTACTTC.

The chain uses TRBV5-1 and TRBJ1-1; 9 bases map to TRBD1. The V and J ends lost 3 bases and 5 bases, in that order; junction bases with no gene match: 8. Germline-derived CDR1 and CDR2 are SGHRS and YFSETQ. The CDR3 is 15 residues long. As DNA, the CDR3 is TGCGCCAGCAGCTCAATGACAGGGGGAAGAACTGAAGCTTTCTTT. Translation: CASSSMTGGRTEAFF. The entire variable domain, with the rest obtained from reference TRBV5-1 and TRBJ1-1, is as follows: KAGVTQTPRYLIKTRGQQVTLSCSPISGHRSVSWYQQTPGQGLQFLFEYFSETQRNKGNFPGRFSGRQFSNSRSEMNVSTLELGDSALYLCASSSMTGGRTEAFFGQGTRLTVV.

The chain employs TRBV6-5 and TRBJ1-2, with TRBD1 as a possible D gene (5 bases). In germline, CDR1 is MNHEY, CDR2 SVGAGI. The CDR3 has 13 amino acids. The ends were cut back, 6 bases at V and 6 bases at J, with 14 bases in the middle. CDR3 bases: TGTGCCAGCAGCCTGGGGGGGTCGGATGGCTACACCTTC. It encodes CASSLGGSDGYTF.

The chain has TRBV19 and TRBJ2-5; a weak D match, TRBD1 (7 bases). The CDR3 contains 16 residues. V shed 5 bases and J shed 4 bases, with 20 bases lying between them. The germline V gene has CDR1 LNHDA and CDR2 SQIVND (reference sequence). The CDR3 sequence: CASSPWTGSGAETQYF. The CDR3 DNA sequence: TGTGCCAGTAGTCCATGGACAGGTTCGGGGGCAGAGACCCAGTACTTC.

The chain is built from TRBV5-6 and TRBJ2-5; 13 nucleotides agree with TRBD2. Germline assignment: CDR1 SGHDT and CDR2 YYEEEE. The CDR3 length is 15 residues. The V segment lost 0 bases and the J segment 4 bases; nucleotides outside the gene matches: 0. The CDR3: CASSLGTSGRETQYF. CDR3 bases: TGTGCCAGCAGCTTGGGGACTAGCGGGAGAGAGACCCAGTACTTC.

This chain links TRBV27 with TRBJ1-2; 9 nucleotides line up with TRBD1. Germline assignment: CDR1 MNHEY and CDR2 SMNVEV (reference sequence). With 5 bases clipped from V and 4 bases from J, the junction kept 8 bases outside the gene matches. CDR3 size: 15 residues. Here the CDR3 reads CASSITGGASYGYTF. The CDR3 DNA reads TGTGCCAGCAGTATTACAGGGGGCGCGTCCTATGGCTACACCTTC.

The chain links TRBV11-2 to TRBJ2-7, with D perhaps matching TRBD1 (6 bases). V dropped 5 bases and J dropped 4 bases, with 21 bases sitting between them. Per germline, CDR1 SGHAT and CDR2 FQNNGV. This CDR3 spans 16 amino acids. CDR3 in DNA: TGTGCCAGCAGCCCCAGGGGTGAAGGGGCTCGGTACGAGCAGTACTTC. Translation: CASSPRGEGARYEQYF.

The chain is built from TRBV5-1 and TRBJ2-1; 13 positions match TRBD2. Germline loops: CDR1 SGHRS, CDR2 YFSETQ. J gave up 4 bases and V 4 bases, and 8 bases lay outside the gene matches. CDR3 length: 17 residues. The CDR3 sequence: CASSPGTSGVGYNEQFF. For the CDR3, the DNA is TGCGCCAGCAGCCCGGGGACTAGCGGGGTAGGTTACAATGAGCAGTTCTTC.

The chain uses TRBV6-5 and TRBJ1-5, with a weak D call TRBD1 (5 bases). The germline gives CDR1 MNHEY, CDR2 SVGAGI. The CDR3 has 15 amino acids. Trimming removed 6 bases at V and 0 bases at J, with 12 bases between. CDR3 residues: CASRISGVSNQPQHF. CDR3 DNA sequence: TGTGCCAGCAGAATATCGGGGGTTAGCAATCAGCCCCAGCATTTT.

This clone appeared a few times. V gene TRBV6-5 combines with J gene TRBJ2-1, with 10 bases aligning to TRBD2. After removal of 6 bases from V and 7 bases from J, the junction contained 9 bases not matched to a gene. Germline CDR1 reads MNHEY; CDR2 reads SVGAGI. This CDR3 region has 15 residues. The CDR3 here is CASRIFLAGENEQFF. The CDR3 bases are TGTGCCAGCAGGATCTTTCTAGCGGGGGAAAATGAGCAGTTCTTC.

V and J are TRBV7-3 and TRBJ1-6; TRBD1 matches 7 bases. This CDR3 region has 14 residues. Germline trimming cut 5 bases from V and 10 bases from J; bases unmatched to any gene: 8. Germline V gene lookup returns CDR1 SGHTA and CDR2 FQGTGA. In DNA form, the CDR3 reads TGTGCCAGCAGCCTCGGGACAGACGGATCACCCCTCCACTTT. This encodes CASSLGTDGSPLHF.